This TCR beta chain is drawn from a study of identical twins. Study-wide points: The more abundant beta clonotypes in cord blood had fewer insertions, and memory repertoires did not show this.

The CDR3 has 17 amino acids. Germline loops: CDR1 LNHNV, CDR2 YYDKDF (reference sequence). Between the trimmed V and J ends, which lost 4 bases and 0 bases, there was a span of 16 bases. Unique molecular identifiers were present on cDNA, and template switching added a universal primer site. TCRdb independently ran MiXCR on the 5' RACE reads; one entry per CDR3 protein. The sample has 1.5 million to 2 million distinct CDR3 sequences; about 32% are singletons. On this clonotype: Its specificity is unknown.

The chain carries TRBV15 and TRBJ1-3; D is possibly TRBD1 (6 bases). The sequence was collected from a newborn girl in good health. Sequencing was done on a sample of cord blood. DNA of the CDR3: TGTGCCACCAGCATCAGACGGACAGAACGCTCTGGAAACACCATATATTTT. Its protein product is CATSIRRTERSGNTIYF.